The present T cell receptor (beta chain) was sequenced within a study of T cell changes during pregnancy in multiple sclerosis. Trimming shortened V by 6 bases and J by 1 base, and 19 bases separated the two germline ends. This CDR3 region has 17 residues. The V gene's germline CDR1 is LNHDA and CDR2 SQIVND (reference sequence). Clones were sequenced by immunoSEQ multiplex PCR, and TCRdb holds only the in-frame ones, with some missing. This table has some 100,000 clones, 90% to 95% appearing once. The sample here was peripheral blood, taken before pregnancy. The sequence was collected from a female donor with multiple sclerosis, enrolled in a pregnancy study. The V call is TRBV19, the J call TRBJ2-1; maybe TRBD2 (5 bases). CDR3 in DNA: TGTGCCAGTAGCGGAGGCAGCTTGAGGAGTTCCTACAATGAGCAGTTCTTC. Amino acid sequence: CASSGGSLRSSYNEQFF.